Presented here are 22 T cell receptor beta chains from one specimen sequenced in a study of Graves' ophthalmopathy and Graves' hyperthyroidism. As the template, RNA transcripts were used to amplify TCR beta CDR3 regions. The first-round RT-PCR employed HTBI primers together with the Qiagen OneStep RT-PCR kit. A multiplex PCR was then performed as the second round. In TCRdb, the multiplex PCR reads were re-called with MiXCR into one record per CDR3 protein. The sample comprises roughly 600,000 distinct CDR3 sequences, about 40% of which are singletons, and less than 4.5% rests with the top ten. The sample taken for sequencing was peripheral blood or thyroid tissue (not recorded which). The receptors originated from an adult man with Graves' hyperthyroidism.

This clonotype was counted ten times or more. V usage is TRBV15 and J usage is TRBJ1-1; D is ambiguous. The germline gives CDR1 LNHNV, CDR2 YYDKDF (reference sequence). V was cut by 7 bases and J by 0 bases, with 12 bases left in between. This CDR3 has 14 residues. CDR3 residues: CATKSSGLNTEAFF. The CDR3 DNA is TGTGCCACCAAATCGTCAGGTCTGAACACTGAAGCTTTCTTT. Together with reference TRBV15 and TRBJ1-1, the CDR3 gives the full variable domain: DAMVIQNPRYQVTQFGKPVTLSCSQTLNHNVMYWYQQKSSQAPKLLFHYYDKDFNNEADTPDNFQSRRPNTSFCFLDIRSPGLGDTAMYLCATKSSGLNTEAFFGQGTRLTVV.

Concerning this clonotype: As the CDR3 is not closed by the conserved phenylalanine or tryptophan, this likely results from a read error. This chain links TRBV9 with TRBJ1-1, with 7 bases fitting TRBD1. The germline V gene encodes CDR1 SGDLS and CDR2 YYNGEE. The CDR3 runs to 15 residues. V lost 4 bases to trimming and J lost 4 bases; unmatched junction nucleotides: 10. Here the CDR3 DNA reads TGTGCCAGCAGCCCTTCGACAGGGATGGGCACTGAAGCTTTCGTT. The encoded protein is CASSPSTGMGTEAFV.

This clonotype appeared a few times. The chain has TRBV9 and TRBJ1-1; possibly TRBD1 for D (6 bases). V was cut by 0 bases and J by 0 bases, with 15 bases left in between. The CDR3 runs 17 residues. CDR1 and CDR2 (germline): SGDLS, YYNGEE. DNA of the CDR3: TGTGCCAGCAGCGTAGCCCCCCAGGGGAGTATGAACACTGAAGCTTTCTTT. Translated: CASSVAPQGSMNTEAFF.

The chain has TRBV2 and TRBJ2-7; the match to TRBD1 covers 12 bases. Germline assignment: CDR1 SNHLY and CDR2 FYNNEI. The CDR3 sequence is 15 residues long. Trimming at V came to 7 bases and at J to 3 bases, leaving 7 bases not matched to a gene. The CDR3 DNA follows: TGTGCCAGCACTATGGGACAGGGGGCTCACTACGAGCAGTACTTC. Amino acids: CASTMGQGAHYEQYF.

The chain carries TRBV29-1 and TRBJ1-2, with 9 bases matching TRBD1. The CDR3 covers 14 residues. Germline values: CDR1 SQVTM, CDR2 ANQGSEA. Trimming cost V 6 bases and J 12 bases; bases outside gene matches: 17. CDR3 region: CSVSPGTGHLGNTF. The CDR3 nucleotides read TGCAGCGTCTCTCCCGGGACAGGGCATTTAGGAAACACCTTC.

Here the CDR3 DNA reads TGTGCCAGCAGTGAAAAACTGTTTTTT. This translates into CASSEKLFF. This chain links TRBV2 with TRBJ1-4, with D unresolved. CDR1 is SNHLY, CDR2 FYNNEI, per germline. This CDR3 is built from 9 residues. Between the trimmed V and J ends, which lost 2 bases and 11 bases, there was a span of 0 bases. Full variable domain (missing parts from reference TRBV2 and TRBJ1-4): EPEVTQTPSHQVTQMGQEVILRCVPISNHLYFYWYRQILGQKVEFLVSFYNNEISEKSEIFDDQFSVERPDGSNFTLKIRSTKLEDSAMYFCASSEKLFFGSGTQLSVL.

The chain recombines TRBV9 with TRBJ2-3; 14 positions agree with TRBD2. The CDR3 spans 16 residues. V was pared by 6 bases and J by 3 bases, with 6 bases of the junction left unmatched. Looked up from germline, CDR1 is SGDLS and CDR2 is YYNGEE. The CDR3 DNA sequence: TGTGCCAGCAACCCCGGACTAGCGGGAGGTACAGATACGCAGTATTTT. Its protein product is CASNPGLAGGTDTQYF. Supplemented by reference TRBV9 and TRBJ2-3, the full variable domain reads DSGVTQTPKHLITATGQRVTLRCSPRSGDLSVYWYQQSLDQGLQFLIQYYNGEERAKGNILERFSAQQFPDLHSELNLSSLELGDSALYFCASNPGLAGGTDTQYFGPGTRLTVL.

This clonotype was found a few times. The chain links TRBV7-2 to TRBJ1-2, with TRBD1 identical over 8 bases. Germline CDR1 reads SGHTA; CDR2 reads FQGNSA. This CDR3 spans 14 amino acids. V lost 2 bases, J lost 7 bases, and 6 bases stayed unmatched. Here the CDR3 reads CASSLLGQALGYTF. For the CDR3, the DNA is TGTGCCAGCAGCTTATTGGGACAGGCCCTTGGCTACACCTTC.

There are many counts of this clonotype. The V gene is TRBV10-3, the J gene TRBJ2-5; 11 bases are a match to TRBD2. The CDR3 covers 17 residues. Germline assignment: CDR1 ENHRY and CDR2 SYGVKD. The ends lost 0 bases at V and 2 bases at J; junction bases unmatched: 5. CDR3 sequence reads: CAISESRGTSGQETQYF. The CDR3 nucleotides read TGTGCCATCAGTGAGTCGCGGGGGACTAGCGGACAAGAGACCCAGTACTTC.

The chain couples TRBV7-9 to TRBJ1-2; 8 bases match TRBD1. Trimming cost V 1 base and J 6 bases; bases outside gene matches: 19. Germline CDR1 SEHNR, CDR2 FQNEAQ (reference sequence). CDR3 length: 19 amino acids. DNA for the CDR3: TGTGCCAGCAGCTTAGGGGCCCGGGACAGGAGCCCGCGGAGGGATGGCTACACCTTC. Translated: CASSLGARDRSPRRDGYTF.

This clonotype was detected many times. This rearrangement joins TRBV4-2 to TRBJ1-1; D uncertain. V was pared by 3 bases and J by 4 bases, with 9 bases between. The CDR3 is 13 residues long. Germline CDR1 reads LGHNA; CDR2 reads YNFKEQ. This CDR3 reads CASSQLLGTEAFF. The CDR3 DNA reads as TGTGCCAGCAGCCAGCTTCTGGGCACTGAAGCTTTCTTT.

The chain recombines TRBV7-3 with TRBJ2-7; TRBD2 is a possible D gene (6 bases). V lost 5 bases, J lost 7 bases, and 24 bases lay in between. The germline V gene encodes CDR1 SGHTA and CDR2 FQGTGA. The CDR3 totals 16 residues. Here the CDR3 reads CASSLTGTANTGEQYF. The CDR3 DNA sequence: TGTGCCAGCAGCCTCACCGGGACTGCGAACACCGGGGAGCAGTACTTC. Together with reference TRBV7-3 and TRBJ2-7, the CDR3 gives the full variable domain: GAGVSQTPSNKVTEKGKYVELRCDPISGHTALYWYRQSLGQGPEFLIYFQGTGAADDSGLPNDRFFAVRPEGSVSTLKIQRTERGDSAVYLCASSLTGTANTGEQYFGPGTRLTVT.

This clonotype occurred many times. The chain couples TRBV20-1 to TRBJ1-2; D is possibly TRBD1 (5 bases). The CDR3 totals 13 residues. Trimming left V 4 bases short and J 8 bases short, with 17 bases between. CDR1 is DFQATT, CDR2 SNEGSKA, per germline (reference sequence). The CDR3 coding sequence is TGCAGTGCTAAACAGGCCCCAACCCAGGGCTACACCTTC. This codes for CSAKQAPTQGYTF.

This clonotype was observed a handful of times. The CDR3 DNA reads TGTGCCAGCAGTTACCTGCCGGGACAGAAAACCTACGAGCAGTACTTC. Translating it yields CASSYLPGQKTYEQYF. The V call is TRBV6-5, the J call TRBJ2-7; 7 bases agree with TRBD1. Germline V gene data show CDR1 as MNHEY and CDR2 as SVGAGI. V dropped 2 bases and J dropped 2; count of bases not matched to a gene: 9. This CDR3 has 16 amino acids.

This clonotype showed up many times. The V call is TRBV19, the J call TRBJ2-7; no clear D gene. V lost 1 base and J 5 bases, leaving 15 bases between the germline ends. The CDR3 extends over 15 amino acids. Germline V gene lookup returns CDR1 LNHDA and CDR2 SQIVND (reference sequence). In DNA, the CDR3 is TGTGCCAGTAGTATAGCCGGGCGTAAGATCGACGAGCAGTACTTC. The encoded protein is CASSIAGRKIDEQYF.

The chain recombines TRBV4-1 with TRBJ2-5, with TRBD2 identical over 10 bases. CDR1 and CDR2 (germline): MGHRA, YSYEKL. Trimming cost V 1 base and J 2 bases; bases outside gene matches: 7. The CDR3 sequence is 17 residues long. The CDR3 is CASSQGVAGGPQETQYF. CDR3 sequence (DNA): TGCGCCAGCAGCCAAGGAGTAGCGGGAGGCCCACAAGAGACCCAGTACTTC.

This clonotype came up many times. The V call is TRBV10-3, the J call TRBJ2-7; 12 bases match TRBD1. Trimming took 7 bases from V and 0 from J; bases not matched to a gene: 7. Germline V gene sequence: CDR1 ENHRY, CDR2 SYGVKD. The CDR3 has 16 amino acids. The CDR3 reads CAIMGTGGPGSYEQYF. CDR3 in DNA: TGTGCCATCATGGGGACAGGGGGCCCGGGCTCCTACGAGCAGTACTTC.

This clonotype was seen at least ten times. The rearrangement joins TRBV28 to TRBJ1-2; D is undetermined. Germline lookup yields CDR1 MDHEN and CDR2 SYDVKM. This CDR3 has 12 amino acids. V was trimmed by 3 bases and J by 6 bases, leaving 8 bases between them. CDR3 bases: TGTGCCAGCAGTTTCCCGGACGATGGCTACACCTTC. As protein: CASSFPDDGYTF.

This clonotype has just a few counts. The chain links TRBV9 to TRBJ2-7, with 12 bases identical to TRBD2. Germline CDR1 and CDR2: SGDLS and YYNGEE. Trimming at V came to 7 bases and at J to 5 bases, leaving 13 bases not matched to a gene. This CDR3 has 16 residues. CDR3 sequence (DNA): TGTGCCAGCTCACCACCCCCTAGCGGGAGGGATCACGAGCAGTACTTC. Amino acids: CASSPPPSGRDHEQYF.

The sample holds many counts of this clonotype. The genes are TRBV15 and TRBJ2-6; the D gene is possibly TRBD1 (6 bases). CDR1 is LNHNV, CDR2 YYDKDF, per germline (reference sequence). V lost 1 base to trimming and J lost 1 base, with 8 bases between them. The CDR3 loop spans 16 amino acids. The CDR3 is CATSRGDTSGANVLTF. CDR3 DNA: TGTGCCACCAGCAGAGGGGACACGTCTGGGGCCAACGTCCTGACTTTC.

This chain links TRBV6-1 with TRBJ2-7, with a tentative D call TRBD1 (6 bases). The CDR3 is 12 residues long. CDR1 and CDR2 (germline): MNHNS, SASEGT. Trimming removed 6 bases from V and 6 bases from J, with 12 bases in between. The CDR3 DNA reads TGTGCCAGCAGCCCCAGGGGTTTCGAGCAGTACTTC. Amino acid sequence: CASSPRGFEQYF.

This clonotype was observed a few times. This chain links TRBV7-2 with TRBJ2-5; 12 bases are a match to TRBD1. The V gene's germline CDR1 is SGHTA and CDR2 FQGNSA. There are 18 residues in the CDR3. V lost 6 bases to trimming and J lost 5 bases; unmatched junction nucleotides: 16. The CDR3 bases are TGTGCCAGCAGTTGGGGTAGTTTTGGGACAGGGGGCCTCGAGACCCAGTACTTC. It specifies CASSWGSFGTGGLETQYF.